This T cell receptor (beta chain) was retrieved from a study of long-term antiretroviral therapy in people with HIV. This CDR3 spans 16 amino acids. Trimming removed 2 bases from V and 4 bases from J; junction bases left unmatched: 6. The germline gives CDR1 MNHNS, CDR2 SASEGT. At the survey level, the v3.0 immunoSEQ assay was run. Using immunoSEQ multiplex PCR, the repertoire was profiled, and TCRdb retains in-frame clones only, with some absent. The repertoire consists of tens of thousands of clones, with 80% to 85% occurring once and the leading ten covering around 9.5%. The sequence came from a woman between 40 and 55 years old with HIV. V is TRBV6-1 and J is TRBJ2-7; 12 bases map to TRBD2. Material: unsorted PBMCs, obtained 1.2 years after starting antiretroviral therapy. The DNA of the CDR3 is TGTGCCAGCAGTGAAAGTCTAGCGGGAGGGTTTTACGAGCAGTACTTC. Translated: CASSESLAGGFYEQYF.